The TCR beta chain under discussion was sequenced for a study of blood T cells in healthy people across ages. Study results and caveats: It was not possible, with unsorted PBMCs, to conclusively compare naive and antigen-experienced cells.

This clonotype was seen only a few times. Its antigen remains unidentified. It was with a sample-barcoded 5' primer and a J-beta primer mix that a second PCR of about 6 to 12 cycles was run. TCRdb ran MiXCR on the 5' RACE reads and lists one entry per CDR3 protein. This table holds about a million distinct CDR3 sequences, 35% to 40% found once. CDR1 and CDR2 (germline): LNHNV, YYDKDF (reference sequence). Trimming shortened V by 8 bases and J by 0 bases, and 13 bases separated the two germline ends. This CDR3 region has 14 residues. The sequenced sample consisted of blood. V and J are TRBV15 and TRBJ1-2, with D uncertain. The receptor was isolated from a man aged 18-30 years in good health. In DNA, the CDR3 is TGTGCCACCGGAGCATCAGTAGCTAACTATGGCTACACCTTC. Translation: CATGASVANYGYTF.